The 5 T cell receptor beta chains below come from one sample, sequenced in a study of cytomegalovirus exposure and HLA in healthy donors. The study ran its PCR with 60 Vbeta and 13 Jbeta primers. This table comes from immunoSEQ multiplex PCR, and its TCRdb copy is limited to in-frame clones, with some not included. The sample lists about 180,000 clones; around 80% were seen once. Sample: PBMCs. Every receptor here comes from a woman in her 30s in good health and CMV-seropositive.

This clone was observed a single time. This chain joins TRBV7-2 and TRBJ2-7; possibly TRBD1 for D (5 bases). Germline values: CDR1 SGHTA, CDR2 FQGNSA. V lost 1 base to trimming and J lost 0 bases, with 13 bases between them. This CDR3 spans 16 amino acids. This chain's CDR3 is CASSLGAGLSSYEQYF. As DNA, the CDR3 is TGTGCCAGCAGCTTAGGGGCAGGGCTGAGCTCCTACGAGCAGTACTTC.

The chain combines TRBV6-1 with TRBJ2-7; D remains unclear. Germline-derived CDR1 and CDR2 are MNHNS and SASEGT. Trimming removed 4 bases from V and 2 bases from J, with 18 bases in between. The CDR3 consists of 16 residues. The CDR3 sequence is CASSVFSTRTPYEQYF. In nucleotides, the CDR3 is TGTGCCAGCAGTGTCTTCTCGACACGTACCCCCTACGAGCAGTACTTC.

The rearrangement links TRBV6-1 to TRBJ2-5, with 10 positions matching TRBD2. The CDR3 spans 15 residues. Germline-derived CDR1 and CDR2 are MNHNS and SASEGT. The trim removed 7 bases at V and 5 bases at J, leaving 10 bases unmatched. CDR3 nucleotides: TGTGCCAGCACCCAAACGGCTAGCGGGAGCGAGACCCAGTACTTC. Residues: CASTQTASGSETQYF.

The chain combines TRBV2 with TRBJ1-1, with D possibly matching TRBD1 (5 bases). Trimming took off 6 bases at V and 0 bases at J, with 11 bases between the two ends. This CDR3 contains 14 residues. CDR1 and CDR2 (germline): SNHLY, FYNNEI. The CDR3, as DNA: TGTGCCAGCAGGCCTGGGGGGGTGAACACTGAAGCTTTCTTT. This gives the protein CASRPGGVNTEAFF.

V and J are TRBV28 and TRBJ1-5; unclear D gene. This CDR3 is built from 13 residues. V shed 6 bases and J shed 9 bases, with 15 bases lying between them. Germline assignment: CDR1 MDHEN and CDR2 SYDVKM. The CDR3 coding sequence is TGTGCCAGCAGCCCGAGGAGCGAGAGGCCCCAGCATTTT. Residues: CASSPRSERPQHF.